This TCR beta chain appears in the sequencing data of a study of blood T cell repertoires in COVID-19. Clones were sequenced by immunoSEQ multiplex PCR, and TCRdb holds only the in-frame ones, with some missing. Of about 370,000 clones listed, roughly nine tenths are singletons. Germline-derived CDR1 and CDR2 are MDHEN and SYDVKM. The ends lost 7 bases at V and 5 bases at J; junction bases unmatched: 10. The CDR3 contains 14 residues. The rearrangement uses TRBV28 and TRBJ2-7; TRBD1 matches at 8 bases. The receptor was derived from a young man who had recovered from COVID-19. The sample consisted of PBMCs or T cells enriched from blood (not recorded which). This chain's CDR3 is CASKRRGQGDEQYF. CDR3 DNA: TGTGCCAGCAAGCGCCGAGGACAGGGAGACGAGCAGTACTTC.